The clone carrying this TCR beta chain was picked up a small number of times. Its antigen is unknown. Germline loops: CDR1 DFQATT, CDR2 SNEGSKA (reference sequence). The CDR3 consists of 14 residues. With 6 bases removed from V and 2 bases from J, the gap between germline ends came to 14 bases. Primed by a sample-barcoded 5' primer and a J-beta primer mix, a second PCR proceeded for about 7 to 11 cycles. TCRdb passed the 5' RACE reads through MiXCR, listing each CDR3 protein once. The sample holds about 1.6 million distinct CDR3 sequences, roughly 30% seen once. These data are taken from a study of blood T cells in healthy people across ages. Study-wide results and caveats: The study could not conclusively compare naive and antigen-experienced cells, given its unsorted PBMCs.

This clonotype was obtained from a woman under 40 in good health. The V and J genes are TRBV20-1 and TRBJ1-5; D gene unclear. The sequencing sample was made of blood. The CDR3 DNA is TGCAGTGCCTGGTACCCGGGCGGCAATCAGCCCCAGCATTTT. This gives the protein CSAWYPGGNQPQHF.